This entry features one TCR beta chain sequence. It has no known antigen specificity. The input lacks base qualities; no much larger clone sits a single base away. This record comes from a study of monozygotic twins with cystic fibrosis (TCRdb year 2021). A note on the overall study: Three micrograms of fragmented DNA went through around 14 PCR cycles to produce barcoded libraries. TCR beta repertoires were compared within and between 16 monozygotic twin pairs with cystic fibrosis so that genetic influence on V and J gene usage could be assessed. Made up mostly of children and adolescents, the cohort included ten female and six male twin pairs ranging in age from roughly 2.0 to 40 years, with a median of around 9.1 years. On the day of blood sampling, twins were ranked among about 1,100 cohort participants for weight-for-height and for FEVPerc (FEV1 disease centile). Data for three of the twin pairs had previously been reported in another context. The study at large found these results: Simpson clonality was generally low (median around 0.01), which suggests a naive-dominated repertoire, and clonality was higher in the most severely affected patients. Sharing of nucleotide-identical clonotypes was significantly greater within monozygotic CF twin pairs than between unrelated CF individuals (P = 0.000026, Mann-Whitney). No association turned up between shared CDR3 numbers and age, concordance or disease severity, and the cohort was small. V gene usage was most similar to the co-twin in 13 of 16 pairs, and J usage was most similar to the co-twin in 8 of 16 pairs, which suggests genetic constraints.

The twin pairs came from the European Cystic Fibrosis Twin and Sibling Study Cohort, a cohort that recruited patients from roughly 160 CF clinics across 14 European countries. Zygosity and CFTR genotype were verified in-house, and zygosity was tested by multiplex PCR of nine short tandem repeat loci. Peripheral blood was sampled from each twin, with clinical parameters recorded on the day of blood sampling. Genomic DNA was isolated from peripheral blood cells with phenol/chloroform and kept in TE buffer at 4 degrees C. Following the manufacturer's instructions, the researchers used the immunoSEQ immune profiling system to amplify TCR beta CDR3 regions via multiplex PCR. An Illumina NextSeq system was used for sequencing. The study's processing was this. Sequence data were processed on the immunoSEQ Analyzer platform, and clonality was computed as the square root of Simpson's index of productive rearrangements. Similarity in V and J usage was measured by Jensen-Shannon distance, and OLGA was used to compute CDR3 generation probabilities. Shared CDR3 sequences were searched against the immuneACCESS database (August 2020) and VDJdb (December 2020). TCRdb obtained this table from immuneACCESS and retained in-frame rearrangements with V and J assigned. These tables miss some clones; where compared with another copy, unresolved V genes account for less than half of the shortfall, and the remainder is unexplained. From that table come the V and J calls and clone size; the DNA was used to work out D and trimming. The table for this sample lists tens of thousands of clones; roughly 84% of them were counted only once. In total, the top ten clones hold roughly 1.5% of the sample.

The CDR3 measures 18 amino acids from cysteine to phenylalanine. The CDR3 DNA has 54 bases and is translated from base 1. V is clipped by 0 bases and J by 7 bases, and the sequence between their germline boundaries is 19 bases long. Per the germline V gene, SGHVS is the CDR1 and FQNEAQ is the CDR2. The source is a girl aged 2-10 years with cystic fibrosis. This receptor chain uses TRBV7-8 and TRBJ1-6, with TRBD1 as a weak D call on 5 bases. The sample consisted of blood. In nucleotide form, the sequence is TGTGCCAGCAGCTTAGCCGGGGGAGGAGGCGGAAGGAATTCACCCCTCCACTTT. The translation is CASSLAGGGGGRNSPLHF.